These 4 T cell receptor beta chains came from one sample sequenced in a study of regulatory T cells in long-lasting Graves disease. The time point is: persistent/refractory GD, antithyroid drugs over 5 years with positive TRAb. Following extraction of RNA from PBMCs, that RNA was used to make the TCR library. Relying on iRepertoire HTBI primers and Arm-PCR of CDR3 regions, the team built TCR beta libraries. TCRdb independently ran MiXCR on the multiplex PCR reads; one entry per CDR3 protein. Here the sample spans some 470,000 distinct CDR3 sequences, around a fifth being singletons. This specimen was peripheral blood mononuclear cells (PBMCs), taken when the disease was refractory, from a patient treated with antithyroid drugs. These receptors all stem from a female donor with Graves disease.

This clonotype was observed at least ten times. The CDR3 DNA reads as TGTGCCAGCAGCTACCCTCCGGGACAGGACACTGAAGCTTTCTTT. This gives the protein CASSYPPGQDTEAFF. The chain employs TRBV28 and TRBJ1-1; 8 positions match TRBD1. Per the germline V gene, CDR1 is MDHEN and CDR2 is SYDVKM. V was clipped by 6 bases and J by 3 bases; unmatched bases: 9. This CDR3 spans 15 amino acids. Full variable domain (outside the CDR3, taken from reference TRBV28 and TRBJ1-1): DVKVTQSSRYLVKRTGEKVFLECVQDMDHENMFWYRQDPGLGLRLIYFSYDVKMKEKGDIPEGYSVSREKKERFSLILESASTNQTSMYLCASSYPPGQDTEAFFGQGTRLTVV.

Comments on this clonotype: A much more abundant neighbour one base away suggests this may be a read error. The chain couples TRBV7-8 to TRBJ1-2; possibly TRBD1 for D (5 bases). V was trimmed by 3 bases and J by 6 bases, leaving 11 bases between them. This CDR3 comprises 13 residues. Germline CDR1 and CDR2: SGHVS and FQNEAQ. CDR3 in DNA: TGTGCCAGCAGCTTTGCGGACATGCATGGCTACACCTTC. Protein product: CASSFADMHGYTF.

This clonotype has at least ten counts. The chain uses TRBV11-1 and TRBJ2-7, with D possibly matching TRBD2 (6 bases). V shed 5 bases and J shed 2 bases, with 10 bases lying between them. The germline CDR1 and CDR2 sequences are SGHAT and FQDESV (reference sequence). CDR3 length: 13 amino acids. CDR3 residues: CASSRRGTYEQYF. CDR3 sequence (DNA): TGTGCCAGCAGCAGACGGGGGACCTACGAGCAGTACTTC.

This clonotype was seen at least ten times. This chain connects TRBV29-1 to TRBJ1-4; 7 bases fit TRBD1. Germline CDR1 reads SQVTM; CDR2 reads ANQGSEA. This CDR3 region has 13 residues. Trimming cost V 4 bases and J 7 bases; bases outside gene matches: 6. The CDR3 nucleotides read TGCAGCGTTGGGACAGGTACGGCTGAAAAACTGTTTTTT. It is translated as CSVGTGTAEKLFF.